This record covers a single T cell receptor (beta chain). This receptor's antigen is unknown. Qualities for individual bases were not recorded, and no much larger clone is one base off. The CDR1 and CDR2 encoded by the germline V gene (reference sequence) are WNHNN and SYGVQD. V lost 5 bases and J lost 7 bases, and the count of bases not matched to a germline gene is 12. From the cysteine through the phenylalanine, the CDR3 covers 16 amino acids. Here the CDR3 DNA is all that survives: 48 bases in frame from base 1. Donors were healthy HIV-negative adults with no recently reported acute infections or vaccinations. Every donor was a Caucasian adult residing in Nashville, Tennessee, USA. Magnetic negative selection was used to enrich CD4+ T cells, after which naive cells were positively selected on CD45RA and the negative fraction became the memory subset. After blood collection by leukapheresis, PBMCs were isolated using Ficoll-Histopaque density gradient centrifugation and then cryopreserved in the vapor phase of liquid nitrogen. Analytical flow cytometry was used to check the purity and quantity of every magnetically sorted T cell population. Genomic DNA was isolated from every sorted fraction and measured by UV absorbance on a Nanodrop 2000c.

TCR CDR3 regions were amplified from genomic DNA by multiplex PCR using the deep immunoSEQ assay. Extracted genomic DNA from each cell subset was distributed evenly across all wells of several immunoSEQ 96-well plates, and each plate was treated as a replicate. Each replicate PCR for sorted subsets received around 200 ng genomic DNA, equal to roughly 30,000 T cell genomes. The purified libraries were quantified using a Qubit 3.0 fluorometer, sized with a Bioanalyzer 2100, and then quantified again using the KAPA Library Quantification kit. Each immunoSEQ 96-well plate was sequenced on its own single-read 150-cycle Illumina NextSeq 550 flow cell. As for the original processing: Because the immunoSEQ output held only junctional sequences and lacked quality scores, the filtering could not match the filtering applied to full-length reads. Sequences were annotated with PyIR, a Python wrapper for IgBLAST v1.9, and V/J genes and CDR3 were assigned using IMGT germline references. Reads were removed for weak V/J assignments (E-value above 1e-6), missing CDR3, stop codons, out-of-frame junctions, or ambiguous translated residues. V3J clonotypes were defined as sequences sharing the same inferred V gene, J gene, and CDR3 amino acid sequence. To compute the percentage overlap between repertoires, the number of shared unique clonotypes was divided by the size of the smaller repertoire. Richness of each repertoire was evaluated using RTK rarefaction, the Chao1 estimator, and Recon v2.1 estimates of unobserved clonotypes. Generation probabilities for all TCRbeta clonotypes obtained by the gDNA method from a handful of donors were computed using OLGA. The clones in this table, taken by TCRdb from immuneACCESS, are in-frame only. Not every clone is retained; where verified, under half of the shortfall comes from an unresolved V gene, and the cause of the rest is unknown. V, J and clone size are those of that table, while D and trimming were read from the DNA. Across this sample there are about 1 million clones, with about 77% seen only once. The ten top clones hold about 1.5% of the sample.

The sample comes from a study of shared clonotypes between healthy human individuals (dated by TCRdb to the early 2020s). Broadly, across the study: The cohort comprised a couple of women and a few men aged 18 to 49 years. For each donor, CD4 naive and CD4 memory were each run on three plates, CD8 naive on two plates, and CD8 memory on one plate. The study deeply sequenced blood TCR repertoires of 5 or 6 healthy adults to estimate repertoire size and the extent of clonotype sharing between individuals. Different laboratories and diverse techniques were used to prepare libraries and sequence TCR repertoires, to increase sequencing depth and limit assay-specific biases. Between about 0.85 and 9.5 billion PBMCs per donor were obtained by leukapheresis.

The investigation overall reported the following: Incomplete sequencing was indicated by rarefaction of sorted-subset datasets, despite the large sequencing depth. Because the study included a small number of donors, the genetic and exposure-history diversity represented was limited. Naive subsets generally had larger estimated clonotype richness than memory subsets. Sampling was limited to blood, and TCR repertoires in tissue likely differ from TCR repertoires in blood. When several donors were compared, the shared fraction of clonotypes was about 5% for naive CD4, around 4% for naive CD8, 2.3% for memory CD4, and 0.35% to 0.4% for memory CD8. Based on pairwise subsampling, the degree of clonotype sharing among donors was expected to be affected by sequencing depth. Compared with non-shared clonotypes, the clonotypes found in all four sorted-subset donors had higher generation probabilities.

Recombination joined TRBV10-1 with TRBJ1-4; TRBD1 lines up with 8 middle nucleotides. This sequence was found in a man between 18 and 35 years old in good health. Sequencing was carried out using memory CD4+ T cells sorted from blood. Explained via the paper, the cell subset or site label denotes: CD45RA-negative fraction. This receptor carries the CDR3 CASSPHGQGLSEKLFF. The DNA reads as follows: TGCGCCAGCAGTCCGCACGGACAGGGTTTAAGTGAAAAACTGTTTTTT.